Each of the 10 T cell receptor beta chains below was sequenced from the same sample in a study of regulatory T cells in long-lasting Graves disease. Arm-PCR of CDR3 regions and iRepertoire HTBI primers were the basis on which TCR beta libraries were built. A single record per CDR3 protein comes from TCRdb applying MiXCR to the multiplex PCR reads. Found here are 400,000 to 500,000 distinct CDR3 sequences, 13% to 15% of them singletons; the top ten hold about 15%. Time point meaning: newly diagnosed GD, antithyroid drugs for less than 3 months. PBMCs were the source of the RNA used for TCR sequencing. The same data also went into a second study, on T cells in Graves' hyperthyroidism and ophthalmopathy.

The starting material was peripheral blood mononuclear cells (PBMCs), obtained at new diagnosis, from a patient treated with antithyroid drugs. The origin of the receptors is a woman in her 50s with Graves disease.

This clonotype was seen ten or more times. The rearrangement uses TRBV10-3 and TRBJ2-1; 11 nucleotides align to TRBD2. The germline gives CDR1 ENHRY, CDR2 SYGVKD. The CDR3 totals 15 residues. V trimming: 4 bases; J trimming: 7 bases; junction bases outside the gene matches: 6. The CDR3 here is CAISATSGSGNEQFF. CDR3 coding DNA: TGTGCCATCAGTGCTACTAGCGGGAGTGGTAATGAGCAGTTCTTC.

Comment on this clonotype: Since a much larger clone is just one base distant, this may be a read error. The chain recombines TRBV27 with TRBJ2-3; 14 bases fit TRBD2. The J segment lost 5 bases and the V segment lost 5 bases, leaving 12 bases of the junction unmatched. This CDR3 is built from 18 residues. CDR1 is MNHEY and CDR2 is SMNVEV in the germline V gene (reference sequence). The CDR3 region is CASSPFPGTSGGVDTQYF. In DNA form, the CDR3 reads TGTGCCAGCAGTCCCTTTCCCGGGACTAGCGGGGGTGTAGATACGCAGTATTTT.

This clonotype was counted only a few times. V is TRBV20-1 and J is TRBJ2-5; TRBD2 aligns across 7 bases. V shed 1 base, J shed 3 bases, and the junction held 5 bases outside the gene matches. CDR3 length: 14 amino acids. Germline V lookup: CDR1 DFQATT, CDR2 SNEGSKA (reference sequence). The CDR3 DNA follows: TGCAGTGCTAGAGGGGGGGGTGGAAAAGAGACCCAGTACTTC. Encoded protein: CSARGGGGKETQYF.

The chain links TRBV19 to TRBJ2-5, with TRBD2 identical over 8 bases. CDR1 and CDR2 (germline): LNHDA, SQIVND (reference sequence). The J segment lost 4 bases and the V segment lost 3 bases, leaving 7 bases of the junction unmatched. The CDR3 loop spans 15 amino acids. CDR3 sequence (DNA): TGTGCCAGTAGTATTATAACCGGGGGGGGAGAGACCCAGTACTTC. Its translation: CASSIITGGGETQYF.

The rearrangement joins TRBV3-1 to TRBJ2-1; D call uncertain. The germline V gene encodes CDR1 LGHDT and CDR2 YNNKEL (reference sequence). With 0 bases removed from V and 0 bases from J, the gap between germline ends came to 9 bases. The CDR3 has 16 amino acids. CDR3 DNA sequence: TGTGCCAGCAGCCAAGAACGGAGATTCTCCTACAATGAGCAGTTCTTC. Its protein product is CASSQERRFSYNEQFF.

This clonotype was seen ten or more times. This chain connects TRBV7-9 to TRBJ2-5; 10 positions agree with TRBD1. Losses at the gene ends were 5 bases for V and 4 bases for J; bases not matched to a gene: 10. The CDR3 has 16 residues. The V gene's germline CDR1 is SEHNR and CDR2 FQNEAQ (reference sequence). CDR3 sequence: CASSPKGQGKRETQYF. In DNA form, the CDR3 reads TGTGCCAGCAGCCCGAAGGGACAGGGGAAGAGAGAGACCCAGTACTTC.

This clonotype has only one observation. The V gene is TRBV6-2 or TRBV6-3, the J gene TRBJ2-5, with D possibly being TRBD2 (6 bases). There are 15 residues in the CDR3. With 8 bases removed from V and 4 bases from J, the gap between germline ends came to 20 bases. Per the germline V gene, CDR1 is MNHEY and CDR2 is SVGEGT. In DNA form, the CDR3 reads TGTGCCAGCCACTCGGGAGTCGCCGGCTTAGAGACCCAGTACTTC. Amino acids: CASHSGVAGLETQYF.

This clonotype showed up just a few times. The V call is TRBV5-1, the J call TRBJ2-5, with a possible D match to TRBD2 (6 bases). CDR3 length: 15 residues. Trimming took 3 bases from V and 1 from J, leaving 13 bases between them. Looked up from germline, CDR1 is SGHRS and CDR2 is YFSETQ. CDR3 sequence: CASSSSVGGQETQYF. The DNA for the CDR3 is TGCGCCAGCAGCTCAAGTGTCGGGGGCCAAGAGACCCAGTACTTC.

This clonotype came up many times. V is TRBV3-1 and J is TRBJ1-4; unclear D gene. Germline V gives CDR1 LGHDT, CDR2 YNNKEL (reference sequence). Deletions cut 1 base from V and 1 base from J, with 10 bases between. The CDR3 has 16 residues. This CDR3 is CASSQGGWLTNEKLFF. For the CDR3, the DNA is TGTGCCAGCAGCCAAGGAGGCTGGTTAACTAATGAAAAACTGTTTTTT.

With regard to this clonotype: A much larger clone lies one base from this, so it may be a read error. The CDR3: CAWTSSRTFYSNQPQHF. In nucleotides, the CDR3 is TGTGCCTGGACTAGCTCGAGGACATTCTATAGCAATCAGCCCCAGCATTTT. The chain employs TRBV30 and TRBJ1-5; possibly TRBD1 for D (5 bases). The CDR3 length is 17 residues. Germline loops: CDR1 GTSNPN, CDR2 SVGIG (reference sequence). The V end was cut by 4 bases, the J end by 0 bases, with 19 bases between.